Following are 21 T cell receptor beta chains from one sample sequenced in a study of cytomegalovirus exposure and HLA in healthy donors (dated by TCRdb to about 2017). Libraries were built with the immunoSEQ multiplex PCR assay. A mixture of 60 forward primers for TCR Vbeta segments and 13 reverse primers for TCR Jbeta segments was used in the multiplex PCR. What TCRdb holds here is the immuneACCESS table cut down to in-frame rearrangements. Part of the clones is not present; checked against another copy, under half of the missing clones reflect an unresolved V gene, and the others are unexplained. This sample's table contains more than 95,000 clones. The ten largest clones add up to over 0.8% of the sample. The source material was PBMCs. The receptors stem from a man aged 18 to 29 in good health and CMV-seronegative.

V usage is TRBV4-1 and J usage is TRBJ2-5; 11 bases are a match to TRBD2. Per germline, CDR1 MGHRA and CDR2 YSYEKL. This CDR3 region has 15 residues. V trimming: 6 bases; J trimming: 5 bases; junction bases outside the gene matches: 8. In nucleotides, the CDR3 is TGCGCCAGCAGGCCGGGACTAGCGGCATCGGAGACCCAGTACTTC. As protein: CASRPGLAASETQYF.

V gene TRBV10-3 combines with J gene TRBJ2-7; 10 bases map to TRBD2. This CDR3 region has 15 residues. CDR1 and CDR2 from the germline V gene are ENHRY and SYGVKD. Unmatched junction bases numbered 13, after V lost 9 bases and J lost 5 bases. CDR3 DNA: TGTGCCATTCGGGCGTCTAGCGGGAGTTCTGACGAGCAGTACTTC. It specifies CAIRASSGSSDEQYF.

By frequency, this clone registers medium-sized (0.01 to 0.1%). J is TRBJ2-6 and V is TRBV6-1, with a possible D match to TRBD2 (5 bases). V shed 3 bases and J shed 1 base, with 10 bases lying between them. The CDR3 is 16 amino acids. Germline V gives CDR1 MNHNS, CDR2 SASEGT. The CDR3 region is CASSDRPGSGANVLTF. The CDR3, as DNA: TGTGCCAGCAGTGACCGCCCGGGGTCTGGGGCCAACGTCCTGACTTTC.

V usage is TRBV7-3 and J usage is TRBJ1-6; a possible D gene is TRBD1 (6 bases). CDR3 size: 15 residues. Deletions cut 2 bases from V and 5 bases from J, with 10 bases between. Germline lookup yields CDR1 SGHTA and CDR2 FQGTGA. The CDR3 loop reads CASSLAGANNSPLHF. CDR3 sequence (DNA): TGTGCCAGCAGCTTAGCAGGGGCAAATAATTCACCCCTCCACTTT. The full variable domain, completed using reference TRBV7-3 and TRBJ1-6, is GAGVSQTPSNKVTEKGKYVELRCDPISGHTALYWYRQSLGQGPEFLIYFQGTGAADDSGLPNDRFFAVRPEGSVSTLKIQRTERGDSAVYLCASSLAGANNSPLHFGNGTRLTVT.

The rearrangement joins TRBV7-2 to TRBJ1-2; tentative D call: TRBD1 (6 bases). The CDR3 spans 14 residues. Trimming cost V 5 bases and J 2 bases, with 12 bases left between them. The V gene's germline CDR1 is SGHTA and CDR2 FQGNSA. The CDR3 reads CASSHGDRNYGYTF. CDR3 DNA sequence: TGTGCCAGCAGCCACGGTGACAGGAACTATGGCTACACCTTC.

The V gene is TRBV5-6, the J gene TRBJ1-1; the D gene is possibly TRBD1 (6 bases). V was clipped by 4 bases and J by 8 bases, with 18 bases between them. The CDR3 is 14 amino acids. Germline V lookup: CDR1 SGHDT, CDR2 YYEEEE. The CDR3: CASSTTTGNREAFF. In DNA, the CDR3 is TGTGCCAGCAGCACAACAACAGGGAACAGGGAAGCTTTCTTT.

The chain combines TRBV2 with TRBJ1-1, with D perhaps matching TRBD1 (5 bases). This CDR3 is built from 14 residues. The germline V and J ends were trimmed by 10 bases and 0 bases, with 15 bases remaining between them. Germline values: CDR1 SNHLY, CDR2 FYNNEI. The CDR3 nucleotides read TGTGCCATTACGAGACAGCTTATGAACACTGAAGCTTTCTTT. Residues: CAITRQLMNTEAFF.

This CDR3 is CASSPGREGTQYF. The CDR3 bases are TGTGCCAGTAGTCCAGGACGGGAGGGTACGCAGTATTTT. The chain carries TRBV19 and TRBJ2-3; 8 bases line up with TRBD2. This CDR3 contains 13 residues. CDR1 and CDR2 from the germline V gene are LNHDA and SQIVND (reference sequence). V trimming: 5 bases; J trimming: 8 bases; junction bases outside the gene matches: 6.

This chain joins TRBV19 and TRBJ2-1, with TRBD2 matching over 11 bases. V was clipped by 6 bases and J by 5 bases; unmatched bases: 3. This CDR3 is built from 14 residues. Germline V gene lookup returns CDR1 LNHDA and CDR2 SQIVND (reference sequence). DNA for the CDR3: TGTGCCAGTAGGACTAGCGGGATTGACAATGAGCAGTTCTTC. It translates to CASRTSGIDNEQFF.

The rearrangement uses TRBV13 and TRBJ2-7, with D unresolved. The CDR3 runs to 14 residues. Trimming pared 0 bases from V and 0 bases from J, leaving 6 bases between. Germline V gives CDR1 PRHDT, CDR2 FYEKMQ (reference sequence). Here the CDR3 DNA reads TGTGCCAGCAGCTTAGGCCAGGCCTCCTACGAGCAGTACTTC. Translating gives CASSLGQASYEQYF.

Of note for this clone: The sample carries other DNA sequences with the same CDR3. This sequence joins TRBV10-1 and TRBJ2-1, with TRBD1 matching over 8 bases. Trimming cost V 6 bases and J 3 bases; bases outside gene matches: 7. The germline CDR1 and CDR2 sequences are WNHNN and SYGVQD (reference sequence). The CDR3 loop spans 15 amino acids. This CDR3 is CASSPDRVFYNEQFF. CDR3 coding DNA: TGCGCCAGCAGCCCGGACAGGGTCTTCTACAATGAGCAGTTCTTC.

J is TRBJ2-6 and V is TRBV9; TRBD1 is a possible D gene (6 bases). Trimming stripped 6 bases from V and 1 base from J, with 11 bases between. The CDR3 is 15 residues long. Germline V CDR1 and CDR2: SGDLS, YYNGEE. In DNA form, the CDR3 reads TGTGCCAGCACCCCTCAGGGGTCTGGGGCCAACGTCCTGACTTTC. It yields the protein CASTPQGSGANVLTF.

The rearrangement uses TRBV28 and TRBJ2-6; the D is unclear. The CDR3 has 16 residues. The germline V gene encodes CDR1 MDHEN and CDR2 SYDVKM. Trimming stripped 3 bases from V and 0 bases from J, with 9 bases between. The CDR3 DNA follows: TGTGCCAGCAGTTTGCAGAGACTCTCTGGGGCCAACGTCCTGACTTTC. Protein product: CASSLQRLSGANVLTF.

The chain uses TRBV6-5 and TRBJ2-5; possible D gene TRBD1, 5 bases. The DNA matches TRBJ2-7 better at its end, which makes the J call doubtful. The CDR3 runs 13 residues. CDR1 MNHEY and CDR2 SVGAGI come from the germline V gene. The CDR3 protein is CASSLTVTYEQYF. In DNA form, the CDR3 reads TGTGCCAGCAGCCTGACAGTAACCTACGAGCAGTACTTC.

This chain connects TRBV5-1 to TRBJ2-2; 7 bases agree with TRBD1. Trimming at V came to 0 bases and at J to 6 bases, leaving 5 bases not matched to a gene. The CDR3 length is 15 residues. Germline assignment: CDR1 SGHRS and CDR2 YFSETQ. The CDR3, as DNA: TGCGCCAGCAGCTTGGAGGGGGCGCAGGCCGGGGAGCTGTTTTTT. Amino acid sequence: CASSLEGAQAGELFF.

The rearrangement links TRBV5-4 to TRBJ1-5; 8 nucleotides line up with TRBD1. The CDR3 loop spans 15 amino acids. Germline CDR1 reads SGHNT; CDR2 reads YYREEE (reference sequence). J gave up 4 bases and V 5 bases, and 8 bases lay outside the gene matches. CDR3 loop: CASSDGQGLNQPQHF. CDR3 sequence (DNA): TGTGCCAGCAGTGATGGACAGGGCCTTAATCAGCCCCAGCATTTT. The full variable domain, completed using reference TRBV5-4 and TRBJ1-5, is ETGVTQSPTHLIKTRGQQVTLRCSSQSGHNTVSWYQQALGQGPQFIFQYYREEENGRGNFPPRFSGLQFPNYSSELNVNALELDDSALYLCASSDGQGLNQPQHFGDGTRLSIL.

This chain joins TRBV28 and TRBJ1-5, with 8 bases matching TRBD1. The CDR3 runs 15 residues. J gave up 6 bases and V 5 bases, and 9 bases lay outside the gene matches. CDR1 MDHEN and CDR2 SYDVKM come from the germline V gene. The CDR3 bases are TGTGCCAGCAGTAACCAGGGGGCCTTGCGTCAGCCCCAGCATTTT. Protein sequence: CASSNQGALRQPQHF.

V usage is TRBV4-2 and J usage is TRBJ2-5; the D is unclear. The CDR3 has 14 amino acids. Germline CDR1 is LGHNA and CDR2 is YNFKEQ. Trimming stripped 1 base from V and 2 bases from J, with 8 bases between. This CDR3 reads CASSQGELQETQYF. The DNA of the CDR3 is TGTGCCAGCAGCCAAGGAGAACTGCAAGAGACCCAGTACTTC.

The chain is built from TRBV27 and TRBJ2-1, with D perhaps matching TRBD1 (6 bases). Germline CDR1 MNHEY, CDR2 SMNVEV (reference sequence). CDR3 length equals 17 residues. V shed 6 bases and J shed 0 bases, with 18 bases lying between them. CDR3 amino acids: CASSSILQDSSYNEQFF. In DNA form, the CDR3 reads TGTGCCAGCAGCTCGATCCTCCAGGACAGCTCCTACAATGAGCAGTTCTTC.

The V and J genes are TRBV30 and TRBJ1-3; D is uncertain. Per germline, CDR1 GTSNPN and CDR2 SVGIG (reference sequence). The CDR3 extends over 12 amino acids. Trimming removed 0 bases at V and 5 bases at J, with 5 bases between. The CDR3 sequence is CAWSVARNTIYF. In DNA, the CDR3 is TGTGCCTGGAGTGTGGCCAGAAACACCATATATTTT.

The chain combines TRBV7-9 with TRBJ1-2; no firm D call. CDR1 SEHNR and CDR2 FQNEAQ come from the germline V gene (reference sequence). This CDR3 comprises 14 residues. V lost 0 bases and J lost 7, with 12 bases in between. DNA for the CDR3: TGTGCCAGCAGCTTAGCGGGAGACCTGGGTGGCTACACCTTC. Translating it yields CASSLAGDLGGYTF.